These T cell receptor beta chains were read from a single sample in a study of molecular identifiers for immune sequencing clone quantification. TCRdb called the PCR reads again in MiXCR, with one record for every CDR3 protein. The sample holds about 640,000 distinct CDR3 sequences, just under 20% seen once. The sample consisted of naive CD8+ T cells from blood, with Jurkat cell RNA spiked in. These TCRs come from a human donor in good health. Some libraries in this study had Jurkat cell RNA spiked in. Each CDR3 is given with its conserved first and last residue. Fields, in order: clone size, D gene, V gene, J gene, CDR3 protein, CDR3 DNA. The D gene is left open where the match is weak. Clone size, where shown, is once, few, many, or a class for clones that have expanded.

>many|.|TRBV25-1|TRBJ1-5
CASSDNGYQPQHF
TGTGCCAGCAGTGACAACGGCTATCAGCCCCAGCATTTT
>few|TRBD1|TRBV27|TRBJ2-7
CASSLDRGNEQYF
TGTGCCAGCAGTTTAGACAGGGGAAACGAGCAGTACTTC
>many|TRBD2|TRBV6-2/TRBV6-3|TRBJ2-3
CASSYPTSGRAPRTDTQYF
TGTGCCAGCAGTTACCCTACTAGCGGGAGGGCCCCTCGCACAGATACGCAGTATTTT
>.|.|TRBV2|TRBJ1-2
CASSEGAASNYGYTF
TGTGCCAGCAGTGAAGGAGCAGCTTCTAACTATGGCTACACCTTC
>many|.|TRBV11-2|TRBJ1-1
CASSSRQVEAFF
TGTGCCAGCAGCTCTCGGCAGGTTGAAGCTTTCTTT
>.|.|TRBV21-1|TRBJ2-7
CASSKEYDEQYF
TGTGCCAGCAGCAAAGAGTATGACGAGCAGTACTTC
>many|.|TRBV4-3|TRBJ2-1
CASSQDNYGAYNEQFF
TGCGCCAGCAGCCAAGATAACTACGGGGCTTACAATGAGCAGTTCTTC
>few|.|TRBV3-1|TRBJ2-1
CASSQEGGGPYNEQFF
TGTGCCAGCAGCCAAGAAGGAGGGGGCCCCTACAATGAGCAGTTCTTC
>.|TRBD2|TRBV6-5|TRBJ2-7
CASSQAGYYEQYF
TGTGCCAGCAGTCAAGCGGGGTATTACGAGCAGTACTTC
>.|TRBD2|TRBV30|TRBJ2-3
CAWTRGGGVTDTQYF
TGTGCCTGGACCCGCGGCGGGGGGGTCACAGATACGCAGTATTTT